The 6 T cell receptor beta chains below all came from one sample that was sequenced in a study of cytomegalovirus exposure and HLA in healthy donors. Only in-frame clones appear in the TCRdb table, and some are missing; sequencing was by immunoSEQ multiplex PCR. The sample holds approximately 72,000 clones, 90% to 95% seen once. The sequenced sample was PBMCs. The receptors were sampled from a woman younger than 35 in good health and CMV-seronegative.

The CDR3 sequence: CASSSPDRDEQFF. CDR3 DNA: TGTGCCAGCAGCTCACCCGACAGGGATGAGCAGTTCTTC. The genes are TRBV5-4 and TRBJ2-1; 7 nucleotides line up with TRBD1. The CDR3 is 13 residues long. Trimming cost V 3 bases and J 8 bases; bases outside gene matches: 5. Germline CDR1 SGHNT, CDR2 YYREEE (reference sequence).

The V and J genes are TRBV5-6 and TRBJ2-1, with 7 bases aligning to TRBD2. Germline V gene data show CDR1 as SGHDT and CDR2 as YYEEEE. J lost 3 bases, V lost 0 bases, and 6 bases had no gene match. This CDR3 spans 16 amino acids. In DNA, the CDR3 is TGTGCCAGCAGCTTGGCCAAGCGGGGCATCTACAATGAGCAGTTCTTC. Translating gives CASSLAKRGIYNEQFF.

The rearrangement uses TRBV7-2 and TRBJ2-6; tentatively, D is TRBD2 (5 bases). The CDR3 covers 18 residues. V was cut by 5 bases and J by 4 bases, with 21 bases left in between. CDR1 SGHTA and CDR2 FQGNSA come from the germline V gene. The CDR3 loop is CASSPGIISPGGANVLTF. The DNA of the CDR3 is TGTGCCAGCAGCCCTGGGATCATATCCCCGGGGGGGGCCAACGTCCTGACTTTC.

V is TRBV2 and J is TRBJ2-7; D unresolved. The CDR3 runs to 12 residues. CDR1 and CDR2 (germline): SNHLY, FYNNEI. V lost 6 bases to trimming and J lost 3 bases, with 9 bases between them. CDR3 loop: CASRVADYEQYF. For the CDR3, the DNA is TGTGCCAGCAGAGTCGCGGACTACGAGCAGTACTTC.

This clone was seen many times. This chain uses TRBV6-4 with TRBJ2-1, with D maybe TRBD2 (6 bases). Germline CDR1 is MRHNA and CDR2 is SNTAGT. The CDR3 extends over 13 amino acids. V shed 6 bases and J shed 0 bases, with 6 bases lying between them. CDR3 protein: CASSGGSYNEQFF. In nucleotides, the CDR3 is TGTGCCAGCAGCGGGGGCTCCTACAATGAGCAGTTCTTC.

J is TRBJ2-7 and V is TRBV5-1; TRBD1 is a possible D gene (5 bases). The CDR3 has 15 residues. Germline V gene sequence: CDR1 SGHRS, CDR2 YFSETQ. V was pared by 3 bases and J by 4 bases, with 17 bases between. CDR3 loop: CASSYYSGPPYEQYF. The CDR3 DNA is TGCGCCAGCAGCTATTACTCAGGGCCCCCTTACGAGCAGTACTTC.